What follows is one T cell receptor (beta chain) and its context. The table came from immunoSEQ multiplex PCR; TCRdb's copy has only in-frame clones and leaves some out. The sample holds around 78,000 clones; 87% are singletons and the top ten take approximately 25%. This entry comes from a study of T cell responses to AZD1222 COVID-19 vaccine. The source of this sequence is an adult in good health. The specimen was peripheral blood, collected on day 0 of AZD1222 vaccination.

The DNA of the CDR3 is TGTGCCAGTAGTCCCCGGGACAGGGTTTCCGACGAGCAGTACTTC. This codes for CASSPRDRVSDEQYF. V is TRBV19 and J is TRBJ2-7, with 9 bases aligning to TRBD1. J was trimmed by 5 bases and V by 5 bases; bases with no gene match: 10. The CDR3 sequence is 15 residues long. Germline assignment: CDR1 LNHDA and CDR2 SQIVND (reference sequence).